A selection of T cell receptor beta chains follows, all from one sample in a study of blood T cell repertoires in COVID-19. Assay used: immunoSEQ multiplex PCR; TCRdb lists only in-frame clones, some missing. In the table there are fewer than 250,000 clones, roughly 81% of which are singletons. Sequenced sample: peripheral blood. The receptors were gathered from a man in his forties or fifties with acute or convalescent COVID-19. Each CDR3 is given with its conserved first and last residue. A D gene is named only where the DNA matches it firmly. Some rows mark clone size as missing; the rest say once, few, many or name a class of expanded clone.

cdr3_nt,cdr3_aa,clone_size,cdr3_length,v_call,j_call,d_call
TGTGCCTGGAGTCCTTGGGGGGGCAATCAGCCCCAGCATTTT,CAWSPWGGNQPQHF,NA,14,TRBV30,TRBJ1-5,NA
TGTGCCTGGAGTAAATCCGGGACAGATACGCAGTATTTT,CAWSKSGTDTQYF,NA,13,TRBV30,TRBJ2-3,NA
TGTGCCAGCAGCTTAATTGGGGCCTATGGCTACACCTTC,CASSLIGAYGYTF,NA,13,TRBV11-2,TRBJ1-2,NA
TGTGCCAGTAGTATAACAGATTTCCCTTCATCTGGAAACACCATATATTTT,CASSITDFPSSGNTIYF,once,17,TRBV19,TRBJ1-3,NA
TGCGCCAGCAGCGATGGACAGAACACTGAAGCTTTCTTT,CASSDGQNTEAFF,NA,13,TRBV5-1,TRBJ1-1,NA
TGTGCCAGCAGTATTCAGGCAGGGGAACGTTCACCCCTCCACTTT,CASSIQAGERSPLHF,few,15,TRBV27,TRBJ1-6,NA
TGTGCCAGCAGCTTGGCGGGAGCCGGGTACGAGCAGTACTTC,CASSLAGAGYEQYF,NA,14,TRBV5-4,TRBJ2-7,NA
TGTGCCAGCAGCTTACAGGTCGGCAGCTTTAATGAAAAACTGTTTTTT,CASSLQVGSFNEKLFF,NA,16,TRBV7-8,TRBJ1-4,NA
TGTGCCAGCAAACAGGGGAACTATGGCTACACCTTC,CASKQGNYGYTF,NA,12,TRBV28,TRBJ1-2,TRBD1
TGTGCCAGCACCACCGGGGGCACAGATACGCAGTATTTT,CASTTGGTDTQYF,NA,13,TRBV28,TRBJ2-3,NA
TGTGCCAGCAGTTTAGGACAGGTAGGAACGTTCTTC,CASSLGQVGTFF,NA,12,TRBV12-3/TRBV12-4,TRBJ2-1,NA
TGTGCCAGCAGACCGAGGGGGACAGGAGCCACCGGGGAGCTGTTTTTT,CASRPRGTGATGELFF,NA,16,TRBV7-3,TRBJ2-2,TRBD1
TGTGCCAGCATTCTCTTAGCGGGGATCAATGAGCAGTTCTTC,CASILLAGINEQFF,NA,14,TRBV2,TRBJ2-1,TRBD2
TGTGCCATCGGGGACAGGGGTGGTGGAGATACGCAGTATTTT,CAIGDRGGGDTQYF,NA,14,TRBV27,TRBJ2-3,TRBD1
TGTGCCAGCAGTTACCTGGACGGGACCTACGAGCAGTACTTC,CASSYLDGTYEQYF,once,14,TRBV6-5,TRBJ2-7,NA
TGTGCCAGTAGTATGTCTGGGTCCGGGGAGACCCAGTACTTC,CASSMSGSGETQYF,NA,14,TRBV19,TRBJ2-5,NA
TGTGCCAGCAGCAACGACAGGGGGGCTTCCTACGAGCAGTACTTC,CASSNDRGASYEQYF,NA,15,TRBV6-2/TRBV6-3,TRBJ2-7,TRBD1
TGTGCCAGCAGCTTACAGGGGACAGGGGCTCATGGCTACACCTTC,CASSLQGTGAHGYTF,few,15,TRBV7-2,TRBJ1-2,TRBD1
TGCGCCAGCAGCCACCGGGACAGGGGAGTGGATGGCTACACCTTC,CASSHRDRGVDGYTF,NA,15,TRBV4-1,TRBJ1-2,TRBD1